Listed below are T cell receptor beta chains from one sample, sequenced in a study of technical replicates of blood from a few donors. Data came from immunoSEQ multiplex PCR; TCRdb stores just in-frame clones and leaves some out. The top ten clones hold 0.42% of a sample with 55,000 to 80,000 clones, roughly 90% of them seen once. Sequenced material: T cells isolated from PBMCs. All receptors derive from a human donor in good health. The conserved cysteine and the conserved F or W are not part of the CDR3 here. Fields, in order: J gene, V gene, CDR3 protein.

>TRBJ2-7|TRBV27
ASSLSGRIHEQY
>TRBJ2-7|TRBV29-1
SVGEGGGQQY
>TRBJ2-3|TRBV7-2
ASSWTGGTDTQY
>TRBJ2-5|TRBV5-1
ASSSGQLQETQY
>TRBJ2-2|TRBV9
ASSLWRRAGTGELF
>TRBJ1-1|TRBV6-6
ASSYVDKSEAF
>TRBJ1-1|TRBV27
ASSLGGSGRTEAF
>TRBJ2-5|TRBV19
ASSINPSVETQY
>TRBJ2-7|TRBV4-1
ASSQGDSSYEQY
>TRBJ2-2|TRBV7-6
ASSLGQANTGELF
>TRBJ2-1|TRBV7-2
ASSVTGLYNEQF
>TRBJ2-5|TRBV19
ASRDGQGGYETQY
>TRBJ2-3|TRBV28
ASSPAGGTPDTQY
>TRBJ2-7|TRBV11-2
ASSPSGRLLEQY
>TRBJ2-5|TRBV12-5
ASVLSGAGAETQY
>TRBJ1-1|TRBV10-1
ATRTGQEAF
>TRBJ2-1|TRBV25-1
ASSEYLREGRNEQF
>TRBJ2-2|TRBV27
ASSFIDRVDTGELF
>TRBJ1-3|TRBV6-5
ASSYSGQGANTIY
>TRBJ2-7|TRBV15
ATSDAEGLKGYEQY
>TRBJ2-7|TRBV7-2
ASSLGRGNYEQY
>TRBJ1-1|TRBV6-5
ASSYLNTEAF
>TRBJ1-5|TRBV5-6
ASSKGQILHQPQH
>TRBJ2-7|TRBV6-1
ASSTESFVHEQY
>TRBJ2-1|TRBV11-2
ASSFGGPYNEQF
>TRBJ2-1|TRBV7-9
ASSFKGGSGYNEQF
>TRBJ1-3|TRBV6-1
ASSGGGSGNTIY
>TRBJ1-4|TRBV4-3
ASSQDKAGENEKLF
>TRBJ1-2|TRBV19
ASSIDSAALRGYT
>TRBJ2-5|TRBV7-2
ASSPNQQGETQY
>TRBJ2-3|TRBV5-1
ASSPLAGSGDTQY
>TRBJ2-7|TRBV30
AWDLDYEQY
>TRBJ2-1|TRBV2
AGRQGPWSSYNEQF
>TRBJ2-7|TRBV27
ASSLLSGTSSYEQY
>TRBJ1-5|TRBV7-2
ASSQTGASNQPQH
>TRBJ2-7|TRBV18
ASSPNSYEQY
>TRBJ2-4|TRBV9
ASSVGAGGNNIQY
>TRBJ2-5|TRBV9
ASSIYSGQQETQY
>TRBJ2-1|TRBV5-1
ASSLGLAGYNEQF
>TRBJ2-5|TRBV7-3
ASSLAGSETQY
>TRBJ1-2|TRBV6-5
ASSSPQIGSRGYT
>TRBJ2-5|TRBV9
ASAGTRQETQY
>TRBJ2-2|TRBV12-5
ASRRQQGSGELF
>TRBJ1-4|TRBV4-2
ASSQVLSSITVGEKLF
>TRBJ2-2|TRBV29-1
SGYRGPGLAGGNINTGELF
>TRBJ2-2|TRBV7-9
ASSPTGELF
>TRBJ2-7|TRBV13
ASSFTSGRATGYEQY
>TRBJ2-3|TRBV28
ASSPSGSSDTQY
>TRBJ2-2|TRBV12-5
ASGLVGNYRKNTGELF
>TRBJ2-7|TRBV19
ASSYGTGRYEQY
>TRBJ2-1|TRBV19
ASTPGTSGYNEQF
>TRBJ2-3|TRBV4-3
ASSPNDREIDTQY
>TRBJ2-2|TRBV7-7
ASSFSGIDTGELF
>TRBJ2-1|TRBV11-2
ASSGRDYRGSYNEQF
>TRBJ2-7|TRBV7-9
ASSYSGLYEQY
>TRBJ1-2|TRBV11-3
ASSQVRDREGYGYT
>TRBJ2-7|TRBV7-3
ASSRTGDKQY
>TRBJ2-7|TRBV11-2
ASSLVAGGSYEQY
>TRBJ2-7|TRBV5-1
ASSTDGLYEQY
>TRBJ2-7|TRBV13
ASSLSGTSYEQY